Sequencing of this T cell receptor (beta chain) was carried out in a study of spatial heterogeneity in lung cancer. Whole-study results and caveats: Within tumors, counts of expanded alpha and beta TCRs tracked tumor mutation counts.

The study tagged each TCR cDNA molecule with a unique molecular identifier. TCRdb reprocessed the 5' RACE reads with MiXCR, giving one entry per CDR3 protein. The sample holds about 15,000 distinct CDR3 sequences, under 7.5% seen once. Germline CDR1 SGHNT, CDR2 YYREEE (reference sequence). The CDR3 runs 16 residues. V lost 3 bases to trimming and J lost 0 bases, with 15 bases between them. Described time point: sample taken at primary tumor resection. Whole RNA, which was extracted from tumor, nontumor lung tissue or frozen PBMC, was sequenced without any cell sorting. This clonotype counts as medium-sized. Its antigen remains unidentified.

The receptor comes from a male donor with early-stage non-small cell lung cancer. The sequencing here drew on lung tumor tissue, taken at surgery. The chain employs TRBV5-4 and TRBJ1-2; TRBD1 is a possible D gene (5 bases). The CDR3 loop is CASSSGTKGSNYGYTF. CDR3 coding DNA: TGTGCCAGCAGCTCAGGGACTAAAGGCTCTAACTATGGCTACACCTTC. Looking up the rest from reference TRBV5-4 and TRBJ1-2 gives the full variable domain: ETGVTQSPTHLIKTRGQQVTLRCSSQSGHNTVSWYQQALGQGPQFIFQYYREEENGRGNFPPRFSGLQFPNYSSELNVNALELDDSALYLCASSSGTKGSNYGYTFGSGTRLTVV.